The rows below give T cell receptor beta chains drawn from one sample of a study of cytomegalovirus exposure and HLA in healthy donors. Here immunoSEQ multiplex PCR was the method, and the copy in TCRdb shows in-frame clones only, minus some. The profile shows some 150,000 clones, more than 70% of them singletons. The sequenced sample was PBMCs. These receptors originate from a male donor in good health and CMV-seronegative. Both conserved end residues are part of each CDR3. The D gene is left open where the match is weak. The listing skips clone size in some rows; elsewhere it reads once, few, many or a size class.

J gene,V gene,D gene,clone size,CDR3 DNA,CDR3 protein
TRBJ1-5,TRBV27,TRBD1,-,TGTGCCAGCGGGAAACAGGGGGGGGGTCAGCCCCAGCATTTT,CASGKQGGGQPQHF
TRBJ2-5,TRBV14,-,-,TGTGCCAGCAGCCAAGATTGGGGCGGGGGCGGGCTACGAGAGACCCAGTACTTC,CASSQDWGGGGLRETQYF
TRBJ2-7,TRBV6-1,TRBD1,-,TGTGCCAGCAGTGTCGACAGGGGGCCCTACGAGCAGTACTTC,CASSVDRGPYEQYF
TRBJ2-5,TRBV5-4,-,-,TGTGCCAGCAGCTTGGGGTTAGGGCCAGGAGGGCGAGAGACCCAGTACTTC,CASSLGLGPGGRETQYF
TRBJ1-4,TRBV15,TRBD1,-,TGTGCCACCAGCAGAGTAGGGACAGGAGGTGAAAAACTGTTTTTT,CATSRVGTGGEKLFF
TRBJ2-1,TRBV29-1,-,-,TGCAGCGCGGGAGTCCTCAATGAGCAGTTCTTC,CSAGVLNEQFF
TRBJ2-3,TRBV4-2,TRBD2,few,TGTGCCAGCAGCCAAGAGCCCCGGGGGGGGCTAACAGATACGCAGTATTTT,CASSQEPRGGLTDTQYF
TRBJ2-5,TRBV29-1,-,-,TGCAGCGGGGGCGGCGCACTGGCGACCCAGTACTTC,CSGGGALATQYF
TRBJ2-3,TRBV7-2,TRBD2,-,TGTGCCAGCAGCTTAGGACTAGCGGGAGGAACAGATACGCAGTATTTT,CASSLGLAGGTDTQYF
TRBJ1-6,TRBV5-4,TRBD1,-,TGTGCCAGCAGCCTAGGACAGGCTTCGGGGCCCCTCCACTTT,CASSLGQASGPLHF
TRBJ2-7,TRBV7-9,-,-,TGTTCCAGCAGCCCCGTACAGGGCCCCTACGAGCAGTACTTC,CSSSPVQGPYEQYF
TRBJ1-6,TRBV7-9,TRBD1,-,TGTTCCAGCAGCTCTGGACAGGGCTCCTATAATTCACCCCTCCACTTT,CSSSSGQGSYNSPLHF
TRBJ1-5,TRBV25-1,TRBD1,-,TGTGCCAGCAGTGAGGCTACAGGGGAAAGCAATCAGCCCCAGCATTTT,CASSEATGESNQPQHF
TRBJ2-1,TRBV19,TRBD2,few,TGTGCCAGTAGTGGGGGGACTAGAGGGGAGTTTGAGCAGTTCTTC,CASSGGTRGEFEQFF
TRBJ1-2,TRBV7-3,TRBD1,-,TGTGCCAGCAGCCGGACAGGGTATGGCTACACCTTC,CASSRTGYGYTF
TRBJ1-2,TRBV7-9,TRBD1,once,TGTTCCAGCAGCCTCCGACAGGGGGAACCCCTTAACTATGGCTACACCTTC,CSSSLRQGEPLNYGYTF
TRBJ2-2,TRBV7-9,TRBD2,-,TGTGCCAGCAGCTCCCCGTTAGCGGGAGACACCGGGGAGCTGTTTTTT,CASSSPLAGDTGELFF
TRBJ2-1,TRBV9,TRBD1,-,TGTGCCAGCAGCGTAGTACAGGGGGTAAACAATGAGCAGTTCTTC,CASSVVQGVNNEQFF
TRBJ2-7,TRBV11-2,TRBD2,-,TGTGCCAGCAGCTTAGTACTAGCGGCACCCTACGAGCAGTACTTC,CASSLVLAAPYEQYF
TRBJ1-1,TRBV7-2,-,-,TGTGCCAGCACCTATGGGGAGGGAGGCGGCACTGAAGCTTTCTTT,CASTYGEGGGTEAFF
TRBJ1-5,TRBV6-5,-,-,TGTGCCAGTGGCTTTCGGGGGATTAATCAGCCCCAGCATTTT,CASGFRGINQPQHF
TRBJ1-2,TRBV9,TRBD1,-,TGTGCCAGCAGCGTAGCCCCGGACAGGTTAGCTAACTATGGCTACACCTTC,CASSVAPDRLANYGYTF
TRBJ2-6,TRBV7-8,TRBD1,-,TGTGCCAGCAGCTTAGCGCGCGAGGGGGCCGCTGGGGCCAACGTCCTGACTTTC,CASSLAREGAAGANVLTF
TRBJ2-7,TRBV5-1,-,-,TGCGCCAGCATCAGCGAGCAGTACTTC,CASISEQYF
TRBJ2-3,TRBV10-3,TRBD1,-,TGTGCCATCAGTGAATGGACAGGGACCGGGACAGATACGCAGTATTTT,CAISEWTGTGTDTQYF
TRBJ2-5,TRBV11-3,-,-,TGTGCCAGCAGCTTCGAACAACAAGAGACCCAGTACTTC,CASSFEQQETQYF
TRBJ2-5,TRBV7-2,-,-,TGTGCCAGCAGCCCCCCCCGAGGGCTTGACGGTGAGACCCAGTACTTC,CASSPPRGLDGETQYF
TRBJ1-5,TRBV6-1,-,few,TGTGCCAGCAGTGAAGCGTACAATCAGCCCCAGCATTTT,CASSEAYNQPQHF
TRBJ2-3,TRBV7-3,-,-,TGTGCCAGCAGCTTGCGGGGAAGGACAGATACGCAGTATTTT,CASSLRGRTDTQYF
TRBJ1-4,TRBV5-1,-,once,TGCGCCAGCAGTCGAACAGGGAGCCGGACTGAAAAACTGTTTTTT,CASSRTGSRTEKLFF
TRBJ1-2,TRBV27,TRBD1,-,TGTGCCAGCAGTTCCCAGGGACAGGGAGGCCATGGCTACACCTTC,CASSSQGQGGHGYTF